This is a list of T cell receptor beta chains from one sample in a study of cytomegalovirus exposure and HLA in healthy donors. Only in-frame clones appear in the TCRdb table, and some are missing; sequencing was by immunoSEQ multiplex PCR. This sample yields fewer than 250,000 clones, of which less than 90% are seen a single time; around 5.6% belongs to the top ten. The material sequenced was PBMCs. These receptors were obtained from a woman younger than 30 in good health and CMV-seronegative. Each CDR3 is given with its conserved first and last residue. Fields, in order: clone size, D gene, V gene, J gene, CDR3 protein, CDR3 DNA. D genes are given only for firm matches. Clone size is shown for a subset of rows, as once, few, many or a class of expanded clone.

abundance: -
d_gene: -
v_gene: TRBV29-1
j_gene: TRBJ2-1
CDR3aa: CSGEGGYNEQFF
CDR3nt: TGCAGCGGGGAAGGAGGCTACAATGAGCAGTTCTTC

abundance: once
d_gene: TRBD1
v_gene: TRBV15
j_gene: TRBJ1-5
CDR3aa: CATSRVPGQGGLEPQHF
CDR3nt: TGTGCCACCAGCAGAGTTCCGGGACAGGGGGGTTTAGAGCCCCAGCATTTT

abundance: -
d_gene: -
v_gene: TRBV6-6
j_gene: TRBJ2-6
CDR3aa: CASSQQGKGANVLTF
CDR3nt: TGTGCCAGCAGTCAGCAGGGGAAAGGGGCCAACGTCCTGACTTTC

abundance: once
d_gene: -
v_gene: TRBV11-1
j_gene: TRBJ2-7
CDR3aa: CASSLGGTPTYEQYF
CDR3nt: TGTGCCAGCAGCTTGGGCGGGACACCGACCTACGAGCAGTACTTC

abundance: -
d_gene: -
v_gene: TRBV18
j_gene: TRBJ2-2
CDR3aa: CASSPLYPNTGELFF
CDR3nt: TGTGCCAGCTCACCACTGTATCCGAACACCGGGGAGCTGTTTTTT

abundance: -
d_gene: -
v_gene: TRBV30
j_gene: TRBJ1-1
CDR3aa: CAWKIDVDTEAFF
CDR3nt: TGTGCCTGGAAGATAGACGTGGACACTGAAGCTTTCTTT

abundance: -
d_gene: -
v_gene: TRBV6-6
j_gene: TRBJ1-5
CDR3aa: CASSYYLTNQPQHF
CDR3nt: TGTGCCAGCAGTTACTACCTTACCAATCAGCCCCAGCATTTT

abundance: -
d_gene: -
v_gene: TRBV27
j_gene: TRBJ1-1
CDR3aa: CASRSLGNTEAFF
CDR3nt: TGTGCCAGCAGGTCCTTAGGGAACACTGAAGCTTTCTTT

abundance: -
d_gene: -
v_gene: TRBV12-2
j_gene: TRBJ1-2
CDR3aa: CASRPGPPGIENGYTF
CDR3nt: TGTGCAAGTCGCCCCGGTCCCCCCGGAATCGAGAATGGCTACACCTTC

abundance: -
d_gene: TRBD2
v_gene: TRBV28
j_gene: TRBJ2-1
CDR3aa: CASSLPRTSDDEQFF
CDR3nt: TGTGCCAGCAGTTTGCCCCGGACTAGTGATGATGAGCAGTTCTTC

abundance: many
d_gene: -
v_gene: TRBV18
j_gene: TRBJ1-2
CDR3aa: CASSPGASYGYTF
CDR3nt: TGTGCCAGCTCACCTGGAGCCTCCTATGGCTACACCTTC

abundance: few
d_gene: TRBD2
v_gene: TRBV4-1
j_gene: TRBJ2-1
CDR3aa: CASSQSSLAGALTAEQFF
CDR3nt: TGCGCCAGCAGCCAATCCTCTCTAGCGGGAGCTTTGACCGCCGAGCAGTTCTTC

abundance: -
d_gene: -
v_gene: TRBV5-1
j_gene: TRBJ1-2
CDR3aa: CASSPGGEFGYTF
CDR3nt: TGCGCCAGCAGCCCCGGAGGGGAATTCGGCTACACCTTC

abundance: -
d_gene: TRBD1
v_gene: TRBV6-5
j_gene: TRBJ1-1
CDR3aa: CASSERAGGTEAFF
CDR3nt: TGTGCCAGCAGTGAAAGGGCAGGGGGGACTGAAGCTTTCTTT

abundance: -
d_gene: -
v_gene: TRBV27
j_gene: TRBJ2-5
CDR3aa: CASSSGQRETQYF
CDR3nt: TGTGCCAGCAGTTCAGGACAGCGAGAGACCCAGTACTTC

abundance: -
d_gene: -
v_gene: TRBV9
j_gene: TRBJ1-1
CDR3aa: CASSVGGTTEAFF
CDR3nt: TGTGCCAGCAGCGTAGGGGGTACCACTGAAGCTTTCTTT

abundance: -
d_gene: TRBD1
v_gene: TRBV7-6
j_gene: TRBJ1-1
CDR3aa: CASSLEIQTGEAFF
CDR3nt: TGTGCCAGCAGCTTAGAAATTCAGACAGGGGAAGCTTTCTTT

abundance: -
d_gene: TRBD1
v_gene: TRBV2
j_gene: TRBJ2-1
CDR3aa: CASSGQGARSDEQFF
CDR3nt: TGTGCCAGCAGCGGACAGGGGGCGCGGTCTGATGAGCAGTTCTTC

abundance: few
d_gene: -
v_gene: TRBV28
j_gene: TRBJ1-5
CDR3aa: CASSQTESNQPQHF
CDR3nt: TGTGCCAGCAGTCAGACAGAGAGCAATCAGCCCCAGCATTTT

abundance: -
d_gene: -
v_gene: TRBV7-2
j_gene: TRBJ1-6
CDR3aa: CASSRGAVNSPLHF
CDR3nt: TGTGCCAGCAGCCGTGGGGCTGTGAATTCACCCCTCCACTTT

abundance: -
d_gene: TRBD1
v_gene: TRBV5-6
j_gene: TRBJ1-2
CDR3aa: CASSPQGETNYGYTF
CDR3nt: TGTGCCAGCAGTCCACAGGGGGAGACTAACTATGGCTACACCTTC

abundance: -
d_gene: TRBD1
v_gene: TRBV9
j_gene: TRBJ2-3
CDR3aa: CASSGELQGAGTATDTQYF
CDR3nt: TGTGCCAGCAGCGGAGAGTTACAGGGGGCAGGGACCGCCACAGATACGCAGTATTTT

abundance: -
d_gene: TRBD2
v_gene: TRBV30
j_gene: TRBJ2-1
CDR3aa: CAWSVGGGSNEQFF
CDR3nt: TGTGCCTGGAGTGTGGGCGGGGGGAGTAATGAGCAGTTCTTC

abundance: few
d_gene: TRBD2
v_gene: TRBV11-3
j_gene: TRBJ2-1
CDR3aa: CASSDLAGPGREQFF
CDR3nt: TGTGCCAGCAGCGACCTAGCGGGCCCGGGGCGGGAGCAGTTCTTC

abundance: -
d_gene: -
v_gene: TRBV6-1
j_gene: TRBJ1-5
CDR3aa: CASSDLLNSNQPQHF
CDR3nt: TGTGCCAGCAGTGACCTGCTTAATAGCAATCAGCCCCAGCATTTT

abundance: -
d_gene: -
v_gene: TRBV6-6
j_gene: TRBJ1-5
CDR3aa: CASSPKTSQPQHF
CDR3nt: TGTGCCAGCAGTCCGAAGACAAGCCAGCCCCAGCATTTT

abundance: -
d_gene: -
v_gene: TRBV18
j_gene: TRBJ1-3
CDR3aa: CASSPGRSGNTIYF
CDR3nt: TGTGCCAGCTCACCAGGGCGCTCTGGAAACACCATATATTTT

abundance: once
d_gene: -
v_gene: TRBV4-1
j_gene: TRBJ1-2
CDR3aa: CASSQIRSTPQPGQPNYGYTF
CDR3nt: TGCGCCAGCAGCCAAATTAGAAGTACCCCCCAACCGGGACAACCGAACTATGGCTACACCTTC

abundance: -
d_gene: -
v_gene: TRBV7-9
j_gene: TRBJ1-1
CDR3aa: CASSLPGNTEAFF
CDR3nt: TGTGCCAGCAGCTTACCGGGGAACACTGAAGCTTTCTTT

abundance: -
d_gene: -
v_gene: TRBV11-3
j_gene: TRBJ2-1
CDR3aa: CASSPRGAHNEQFF
CDR3nt: TGTGCCAGCAGCCCTAGGGGGGCGCATAATGAGCAGTTCTTC

abundance: -
d_gene: -
v_gene: TRBV5-1
j_gene: TRBJ2-5
CDR3aa: CASSPGGARETQYF
CDR3nt: TGCGCCAGCAGCCCGGGGGGCGCGCGGGAGACCCAGTACTTC

abundance: few
d_gene: -
v_gene: TRBV19
j_gene: TRBJ1-2
CDR3aa: CASSIGGGYTF
CDR3nt: TGTGCCAGTAGTATAGGTGGTGGCTACACCTTC

abundance: -
d_gene: TRBD1
v_gene: TRBV7-9
j_gene: TRBJ1-2
CDR3aa: CASSDRVDGYTF
CDR3nt: TGTGCCAGCAGCGACAGGGTGGATGGCTACACCTTC

abundance: -
d_gene: -
v_gene: TRBV7-2
j_gene: TRBJ2-1
CDR3aa: CASSAPGPNRYNEQFF
CDR3nt: TGTGCCAGCAGCGCACCCGGGCCCAATAGGTACAATGAGCAGTTCTTC

abundance: -
d_gene: TRBD1
v_gene: TRBV10-2
j_gene: TRBJ1-6
CDR3aa: CASGGADRKTSPLHF
CDR3nt: TGCGCCAGCGGAGGAGCGGACAGGAAGACTTCACCCCTCCACTTT

abundance: -
d_gene: -
v_gene: TRBV6-1
j_gene: TRBJ2-5
CDR3aa: CASKSGRRGETQYF
CDR3nt: TGTGCCAGCAAGTCGGGTAGACGGGGGGAGACCCAGTACTTC

abundance: -
d_gene: -
v_gene: TRBV14
j_gene: TRBJ1-2
CDR3aa: CASSQGSAKANYGYTF
CDR3nt: TGTGCCAGCAGCCAAGGGTCAGCGAAAGCTAACTATGGCTACACCTTC

abundance: once
d_gene: -
v_gene: TRBV27
j_gene: TRBJ2-3
CDR3aa: CASRSAGTDTQYF
CDR3nt: TGTGCCAGCAGGTCGGCGGGGACAGATACGCAGTATTTT

abundance: -
d_gene: TRBD1
v_gene: TRBV5-1
j_gene: TRBJ2-7
CDR3aa: CASHPDGQGSAEQYF
CDR3nt: TGCGCCAGCCACCCAGACGGACAGGGGTCAGCCGAGCAGTACTTC

abundance: once
d_gene: TRBD2
v_gene: TRBV30
j_gene: TRBJ2-3
CDR3aa: CAWTPSGSSTDTQYF
CDR3nt: TGTGCCTGGACCCCAAGCGGGAGTAGCACAGATACGCAGTATTTT

abundance: -
d_gene: -
v_gene: TRBV28
j_gene: TRBJ2-7
CDR3aa: CASLGVAGSYEQYF
CDR3nt: TGTGCCAGTTTGGGGGTAGCAGGCTCCTACGAGCAGTACTTC

abundance: -
d_gene: -
v_gene: TRBV5-1
j_gene: TRBJ1-2
CDR3aa: CASSLRQEGYGYTF
CDR3nt: TGCGCCAGCAGCTTGCGACAGGAGGGCTATGGCTACACCTTC

abundance: -
d_gene: -
v_gene: TRBV27
j_gene: TRBJ2-5
CDR3aa: CASSSGREMETQYF
CDR3nt: TGTGCCAGCAGTTCCGGACGGGAGATGGAGACCCAGTACTTC

abundance: -
d_gene: -
v_gene: TRBV6-1
j_gene: TRBJ1-2
CDR3aa: CASSEDRDYGYTF
CDR3nt: TGTGCCAGCAGTGAAGACAGGGACTATGGCTACACCTTC